This TCR beta chain emerged from a study of blood T cells in healthy people across ages (dated by TCRdb to about 2015). Broadly, across the study: In model experiments, template switching captured roughly one uniquely barcoded TCR beta cDNA molecule for every two T cells. To avoid experimental bias, donors of different ages were spread randomly across the sequencing lanes. Using deep sequencing normalized with unique cDNA molecular identifiers, the study measured how TCR beta repertoire diversity changes with age. The study analyzed two additional independent replicas of 1 million unique cDNA reads from the same blood draw for two donors, one aged 18 to 29 and one aged 80 or older. Donors were grouped into four age groups: young (average approximately 16 years), middle-aged (under 40), aged (62) and long-lived (around 80).

Systemically healthy Caucasian individuals from Russia, 35 to 40 in total and aged roughly 6 to 95 years, were included as donors. Each donor gave 8 to 10 milliliters of peripheral blood, drawn into EDTA-treated Vacutainer tubes. Ficoll-Paque density-gradient centrifugation was used to isolate PBMCs, with at least 6.5 million per sample. Total RNA, at least 5 micrograms per sample, was extracted from PBMCs with Trizol reagent. For every donor, an aliquot of PBMCs went through flow cytometry to measure the percentages of naive CD45RAhigh/CD27high T cells. Study-wide findings and limitations: Estimates of total diversity based on one million sequenced T cells were considered lower bounds and underestimates. Because profiling used bulk unsorted PBMCs, naive and antigen-experienced compartments could not be compared conclusively. Compared with the aged group, more naive CD4+ T cells, fewer expanded clones and increased TCR diversity were shown by the long-lived group, suggesting age selection. The percentage of naive T cells measured by flow cytometry correlated strongly with observed TCR beta diversity. Because the CMV infection status of the donors was unknown, age-related changes in expanded clonotypes may potentially have been confounded. As age increased, observed TCR beta diversity per million T cells dropped in a roughly linear way, and a significant reduction was already evident by age 40.

In regard to this clonotype: This receptor's antigen is unknown. No much larger clone exists at a distance of one base, and base qualities are not known.

Receptor libraries were prepared by 5' RACE. Instrument on record: Illumina HiSeq 2500. A second PCR of about 7 to 12 cycles was performed with a sample-barcoded 5' primer and a J-beta primer mix. Each TCR beta cDNA molecule received a unique molecular identifier from a template-switch 5' adaptor carrying 12 random nucleotides. Each sample yielded at least 3 million CDR3-containing paired-end reads. First-strand cDNA synthesis was performed from all RNA using the Mint cDNA synthesis kit, with priming by a TRBC-specific oligonucleotide. Following uracil-DNA glycosylase treatment, a first 18-cycle PCR with universal primers M1SS and BC2_uni_R was performed on all cDNA. The study's own analysis went as follows. For normalization, 1 million high-quality reads were randomly selected from each sample, with every read carrying a distinct molecular identifier. Instead of being binned into consensus sequences, reads with shared molecular identifiers were discarded. MiTCR, set to a Q25 quality threshold and the strictest error-elimination algorithm, was used for CDR3 identification, clonotype clustering and error correction. A nonparametric unseen species model with Euler transformation was used to estimate lower-bound total TCR beta diversity. TCRdb took the public reads, trimmed them with fastp at Q25, ran MiXCR for clone calling and kept in-frame beta chains. Rows with a matching CDR3 protein are joined into one entry that keeps the most common DNA and genes. Here the V and J calls rest on TCRdb's processing, not on the authors' analysis. The sample table lists about 1.1 million distinct CDR3 sequences, under 40% of them with a count of one. The ten largest clonotypes hold about 12% of the sample.

Source material: blood. This clonotype originated in a man aged 18 to 35 in good health.

The DNA sequence is TGTGCCAGCAGCTCCGGATCTAGCGGGGTTCCTGCTAGCACAGATACGCAGTATTTT. Translated, it gives CASSSGSSGVPASTDTQYF. The chain is assembled from TRBV9 and TRBJ2-3, and TRBD2 matches 9 of the central bases. CDR1 and CDR2 are read off the germline V gene as SGDLS and YYNGEE. Taken from cysteine to phenylalanine, the CDR3 has 19 residues. Left in the record is the CDR3 DNA by itself, 57 bases read in frame from the first base. At the junction V is shortened by 4 bases and J by 0 bases; bases outside the gene matches: 15.